Listed below are T cell receptor beta chains from one sample, sequenced in a study of cytomegalovirus exposure and HLA in healthy donors. This table comes from immunoSEQ multiplex PCR, and its TCRdb copy is limited to in-frame clones, with some not included. Of just over 200,000 clones in the sample, about 81% were seen once. Sequencing was done on a sample of PBMCs. These receptors were obtained from a middle-aged woman in good health and CMV-seronegative. Both conserved end residues are part of each CDR3. The D gene is left open where the match is weak. Not all rows give a size; the values are once, few, many and, for expanded clones, a class.

TRBD1	TRBJ1-3	TRBV19	16	NA	TGTGCCAGTAGCCATACGGACAGGGTTTCTGGAAACACCATATATTTT	CASSHTDRVSGNTIYF
NA	TRBJ2-7	TRBV4-1	18	NA	TGCGCCAGCAGCCAAGGGGCGCTTGGGGACATGCGCTCCTACGAGCAGTACTTC	CASSQGALGDMRSYEQYF
NA	TRBJ1-2	TRBV4-1	15	NA	TGCGCCAGCAGCCCCCGGGACACCGGAGGCCATGGCTACACCTTC	CASSPRDTGGHGYTF
NA	TRBJ2-7	TRBV27	16	NA	TGTGCCAGCAGTCCCTTAGAATATTCCGCCTCCTACGAGCAGTACTTC	CASSPLEYSASYEQYF
NA	TRBJ1-2	TRBV7-8	14	NA	TGTGCCAGCAGCTTGTACGGGAGTAACTATGGCTACACCTTC	CASSLYGSNYGYTF
TRBD2	TRBJ2-5	TRBV4-2	16	NA	TGTGCCAGCAGCCGAGAAGCGGGGAAGGCCCAAGAGACCCAGTACTTC	CASSREAGKAQETQYF
TRBD1	TRBJ1-1	TRBV4-1	17	NA	TGCGCCAGCAGCCAAGGGGCTAGACAGGGCTTTAACACTGAAGCTTTCTTT	CASSQGARQGFNTEAFF
NA	TRBJ2-7	TRBV6-6	14	NA	TGTGCCAGCACCCCAGGGGGGACATCCTACGAGCAGTACTTC	CASTPGGTSYEQYF
TRBD1	TRBJ1-6	TRBV30	14	once	TGTGCCTGGGGTACCGGGACAGGGAATTCACCCCTCCACTTT	CAWGTGTGNSPLHF
TRBD1	TRBJ2-7	TRBV7-9	15	NA	TGTGCCAGCAGCCGGGCCGGGACAGGGGTCTACGAGCAGTACTTC	CASSRAGTGVYEQYF
TRBD1	TRBJ2-2	TRBV6-5	15	NA	TGTGCCAGCAGTTCGGACAGGGGGAACACCGGGGAGCTGTTTTTT	CASSSDRGNTGELFF
NA	TRBJ2-7	TRBV5-4	15	NA	TGTGCCAGCAGCTTGGCGGCAGGACACGACTACGAGCAGTACTTC	CASSLAAGHDYEQYF
TRBD2	TRBJ2-1	TRBV5-1	15	NA	TGCGCCAGCAGCTTTTGGCCTAGCGGGGAGGATGAGCAGTTCTTC	CASSFWPSGEDEQFF
NA	TRBJ2-7	TRBV29-1	16	NA	TGCAGCGTTGATCACCCTACATCAGGGTCCTCCTACGAGCAGTACTTC	CSVDHPTSGSSYEQYF
NA	TRBJ1-4	TRBV18	14	NA	TGTGCCAGCTCATCTGGTTACAGTAATGAAAAACTGTTTTTT	CASSSGYSNEKLFF
NA	TRBJ1-4	TRBV7-3	16	NA	TGTGCCAGCAGCACCCAAACAGTTCTTCCTAATGAAAAACTGTTTTTT	CASSTQTVLPNEKLFF
TRBD2	TRBJ2-6	TRBV5-4	18	NA	TGTGCCAGCAGCATGGGACTAGCGGGAGGAACTGGGGCCAACGTCCTGACTTTC	CASSMGLAGGTGANVLTF
NA	TRBJ1-1	TRBV29-1	14	NA	TGCAGCGTTGAGTTGGGAGGGGGGCTGAGGGAAGCTTTCTTT	CSVELGGGLREAFF
TRBD2	TRBJ2-7	TRBV5-4	16	NA	TGTGCCAGCAGCCAGGCCGGGGGGGGACCCTCCTCCGAGCAGTACTTC	CASSQAGGGPSSEQYF
NA	TRBJ2-7	TRBV7-8	16	NA	TGTGCCAGCAGCTCCCGAGGGCAGGACCCCCGCTACGAGCAGTACTTC	CASSSRGQDPRYEQYF
NA	TRBJ2-7	TRBV21-1	14	NA	TGTGCCAGCAGCTGCCGGACAGGGAAGGGCGAGCAGTACTTC	CASSCRTGKGEQYF
NA	TRBJ1-5	TRBV7-9	14	NA	TGTGCCAGCAGCCCGGGGGGAGGGCCCCGCCCCCAGCATTTT	CASSPGGGPRPQHF
TRBD1	TRBJ1-2	TRBV4-1	16	NA	TGCGCCAGCAGCCAAGTGGGACAGACGAGAAACTATGGCTACACCTTC	CASSQVGQTRNYGYTF
TRBD1	TRBJ2-5	TRBV19	17	NA	TGTGCCAGTAGTAGGCCGGGACAGGGGATATTCAGGGAGACCCAGTACTTC	CASSRPGQGIFRETQYF
NA	TRBJ1-5	TRBV19	12	once	TGTGCCAGTAGTGCGGGGGGTTGGCCCCAGCATTTT	CASSAGGWPQHF
TRBD2	TRBJ2-1	TRBV27	15	NA	TGTGCCAGCAGTCCCGGGACTAGCGGGAGCTTTGAGCAGTTCTTC	CASSPGTSGSFEQFF
TRBD2	TRBJ2-7	TRBV5-4	13	NA	TGTGCCTTCCAAGGTGGGGGAGGGTTCGAGCAGTACTTC	CAFQGGGGFEQYF
TRBD1	TRBJ2-5	TRBV5-1	14	NA	TGCGCCAGCAACTCGGGACAGCCTCAAGAGACCCAGTACTTC	CASNSGQPQETQYF
TRBD2	TRBJ2-1	TRBV27	16	NA	TGTGCCAGCAGTTTCCTTCTAGCGGGAGGCTACAATGAGCAGTTCTTC	CASSFLLAGGYNEQFF
NA	TRBJ1-4	TRBV6-6	15	NA	TGTGCCAGCAGTTACTTGGGGGGGCTTGGAGAAAAACTGTTTTTT	CASSYLGGLGEKLFF
TRBD2	TRBJ2-2	TRBV7-3	16	NA	TGTGCCAGCAGCCCAAATGGGGCGGGAGGAGCCGGGGAGCTGTTTTTT	CASSPNGAGGAGELFF
TRBD1	TRBJ2-5	TRBV15	16	NA	TGTGCCACCAGCAGAGATACAGGGGCCCCCCAAGAGACCCAGTACTTC	CATSRDTGAPQETQYF
TRBD1	TRBJ1-1	TRBV6-5	15	NA	TGTGCCAGCAGTGGGGACAGGGGGCTGAACACTGAAGCTTTCTTT	CASSGDRGLNTEAFF
TRBD1	TRBJ1-1	TRBV6-4	12	once	TGTGCCAGCAGAGGACAGGGTGGTGAAGCTTTCTTT	CASRGQGGEAFF
TRBD1	TRBJ2-1	TRBV27	15	NA	TGTGCCAGCAGTTTGCTAGGGGGCGCCTACAATGAGCAGTTCTTC	CASSLLGGAYNEQFF
NA	TRBJ1-1	TRBV6-5	12	NA	TGTGCCAGCAGCCCCACAGGGCCTGAAGCTTTCTTT	CASSPTGPEAFF
NA	TRBJ2-7	TRBV19	17	NA	TGTGCCAGTAGTATAAGGGGTAGAGCGGGTTTCCCCTACGAGCAGTACTTC	CASSIRGRAGFPYEQYF
NA	TRBJ2-1	TRBV27	14	NA	TGTGCCAGCAGTTTAATTGGGAGAGTAGATGAGCAGTTCTTC	CASSLIGRVDEQFF
NA	TRBJ1-2	TRBV5-4	13	NA	TGTGCCAGCAGCTTGGACAGCAACTATGGCTACACCTTC	CASSLDSNYGYTF
TRBD1	TRBJ2-1	TRBV28	14	NA	TGTGCCAGCAGTCGGGACAGGGCGTTGAATGAGCAGTTCTTC	CASSRDRALNEQFF
NA	TRBJ2-7	TRBV7-2	15	NA	TGTGCCAGCAGCTCCGAGGTTGGAAGCTCCTACGAGCAGTACTTC	CASSSEVGSSYEQYF
NA	TRBJ2-2	TRBV9	15	NA	TGTGCCAGCAGCGGCTACAGGGCGAACACCGGGGAGCTGTTTTTT	CASSGYRANTGELFF